These T cell receptor beta chains were read from a single sample in a study of neurological immune-mediated disorders. TCRdb redid the calling of the 5' RACE reads with MiXCR, one entry per CDR3 protein. The sample contains about 36,000 distinct CDR3 sequences, around a tenth of which appear only once. The material sequenced was PBMCs. These receptors came from a woman in her twenties or thirties with HTLV-1-associated myelopathy (HAM/TSP). The conserved cysteine and the conserved F or W are not part of the CDR3 here. Each record gives: clone size, J gene, V gene, CDR3 length, D gene, CDR3 protein. The D gene is left open where the match is weak. Clone size is not always given. Where it is, it says once, few, many or a class for expanded clones.

>-|TRBJ2-3|TRBV20-1|13|-
SASSPGGGTDTQY
>many|TRBJ2-2|TRBV5-1|11|-
ASSLDRPGELF
>-|TRBJ2-7|TRBV30|10|TRBD1
AWSTGGIEQY
>many|TRBJ1-4|TRBV12-3/TRBV12-4|11|-
ASSLEGNEKLF
>medium-sized|TRBJ2-2|TRBV20-1|13|TRBD1
SALRGQGAQGELF
>-|TRBJ2-3|TRBV5-6|10|-
ASGPGIDTQY
>many|TRBJ2-1|TRBV12-3/TRBV12-4|12|-
ASRAGPSYNEQF
>many|TRBJ2-5|TRBV20-1|12|-
SAREAGVKETQY
>many|TRBJ2-3|TRBV5-1|13|TRBD1
ASRHGTGHTDTQY
>-|TRBJ2-1|TRBV7-2|13|-
ASSSKKADGNEQF
>many|TRBJ2-1|TRBV6-5|14|TRBD2
ASSYSIGGAPNEQF
>-|TRBJ1-1|TRBV10-3|12|TRBD1
AIRSGGTGTEAF
>many|TRBJ1-1|TRBV29-1|10|TRBD1
SVPDRGTEAF
>many|TRBJ1-6|TRBV5-6|12|-
ASRRGSYNSPLH
>many|TRBJ2-7|TRBV20-1|21|TRBD2
SARDVGSQPPGLAGWRGNEQY
>many|TRBJ2-7|TRBV7-8|12|TRBD1
ASSSTGAPYEQY
>medium-sized|TRBJ1-2|TRBV29-1|13|TRBD1
SATGGAGGVYGYT
>medium-sized|TRBJ1-1|TRBV5-1|14|-
ASSLESGGPNTEAF
>many|TRBJ1-1|TRBV20-1|15|-
SALRQPPRGLNTEAF
>many|TRBJ1-5|TRBV5-5|15|-
ASSLGPFRVSNQPQH
>many|TRBJ1-1|TRBV20-1|10|-
SARKAPTEAF
>many|TRBJ1-2|TRBV20-1|13|TRBD1
SAATRQGNFYGYT
>many|TRBJ1-6|TRBV19|13|TRBD1
ASSIGGQLNSPLH
>many|TRBJ1-1|TRBV5-1|12|-
ASSLESRGSEAF
>many|TRBJ2-5|TRBV6-5|13|-
ASSYDLAATETQY
>many|TRBJ2-1|TRBV6-5|13|TRBD1
ASSQNNRGVNEQF
>many|TRBJ2-3|TRBV20-1|14|-
SAASPGAPSTDTQY
>many|TRBJ2-1|TRBV5-1|13|-
ASARATSSYNEQF
>many|TRBJ2-6|TRBV7-2|14|-
ASSPGPDSGANVLT
>many|TRBJ1-1|TRBV2|10|-
ASSVYNTEAF
>many|TRBJ2-7|TRBV5-1|10|-
ASSDGTYEQY
>-|TRBJ1-5|TRBV30|10|-
AWSEAGKPQH
>many|TRBJ1-1|TRBV19|11|-
ASRAGGNTEAF